One and the same sample provided the 31 T cell receptor beta chains below, sequenced in a study of cytomegalovirus exposure and HLA in healthy donors. PCR was performed using 60 Vbeta and 13 Jbeta primers. Measured with immunoSEQ multiplex PCR; TCRdb has only the in-frame clones, and not every one. Among 150,000 to 200,000 clones listed, 75% to 85% were seen once. Sequenced sample: PBMCs. All receptors derive from a girl under 10 years old in good health and CMV-seropositive.

V is TRBV5-5 and J is TRBJ2-7, with 7 bases that match TRBD1. This CDR3 has 15 amino acids. The germline V gene encodes CDR1 SGHKS and CDR2 YYEKEE (reference sequence). Trimming cost V 1 base and J 5 bases; bases outside gene matches: 9. The CDR3 nucleotides read TGTGCCAGCAGCTTGACCCCCGACAGGGCCCACGAGCAGTACTTC. It yields the protein CASSLTPDRAHEQYF.

This rearrangement joins TRBV19 to TRBJ1-5; no definite D call. Trimming removed 5 bases at V and 0 bases at J, with 14 bases between. Germline values: CDR1 LNHDA, CDR2 SQIVND (reference sequence). The CDR3 has 16 amino acids. For the CDR3, the DNA is TGTGCCAGTAGTTCACCGGGATATTATAGCAATCAGCCCCAGCATTTT. Protein product: CASSSPGYYSNQPQHF.

The chain uses TRBV29-1 and TRBJ2-3, with TRBD2 matching 7 bases. The germline CDR1 and CDR2 sequences are SQVTM and ANQGSEA. This CDR3 is built from 15 residues. The J segment lost 3 bases and the V segment lost 3 bases, leaving 9 bases of the junction unmatched. The CDR3 here is CSVDSGGSGTDTQYF. The CDR3 region has the DNA TGCAGCGTTGATTCGGGCGGGAGTGGGACAGATACGCAGTATTTT.

The rearrangement links TRBV28 to TRBJ2-6, with TRBD2 identical over 10 bases. The CDR3 is made up of 18 amino acids. Trimming removed 6 bases from V and 0 bases from J; junction bases left unmatched: 8. Germline V lookup: CDR1 MDHEN, CDR2 SYDVKM. The CDR3 DNA reads TGTGCCAGCAGCCTGGTGCTAGCGGGGGTCTCTGGGGCCAACGTCCTGACTTTC. Residues: CASSLVLAGVSGANVLTF.

This clone was seen a handful of times. V gene TRBV27 combines with J gene TRBJ2-3, with unresolved D. Germline V gene sequence: CDR1 MNHEY, CDR2 SMNVEV (reference sequence). The CDR3 has 12 residues. The V end was cut by 6 bases, the J end by 4 bases, with 8 bases between. DNA of the CDR3: TGTGCCAGCAGGAGACGGGCAGATACGCAGTATTTT. Encoded protein: CASRRRADTQYF.

The count of this clone is one. The V and J genes are TRBV15 and TRBJ2-6; D remains unclear. Germline V gives CDR1 LNHNV, CDR2 YYDKDF (reference sequence). The germline V and J ends were trimmed by 1 base and 0 bases, with 4 bases remaining between them. This CDR3 contains 15 residues. This CDR3 is CATSRALSGANVLTF. DNA for the CDR3: TGTGCCACCAGCAGAGCCCTCTCTGGGGCCAACGTCCTGACTTTC.

The CDR3 loop is CASRTRQVKLNEQFF. For the CDR3, the DNA is TGTGCCAGCAGGACACGGCAGGTGAAACTTAATGAGCAGTTCTTC. V gene TRBV2 combines with J gene TRBJ2-1; D uncertain. The CDR3 runs to 15 residues. In germline, CDR1 is SNHLY, CDR2 FYNNEI. V lost 6 bases and J 7 bases, leaving 19 bases between the germline ends.

The chain has TRBV5-1 and TRBJ1-2; no definite D call. V was cut by 0 bases and J by 11 bases, with 11 bases left in between. This CDR3 is built from 12 residues. Per the germline V gene, CDR1 is SGHRS and CDR2 is YFSETQ. DNA of the CDR3: TGCGCCAGCAGCTTGGGTACAGAGAGTTACACCTTC. It yields the protein CASSLGTESYTF.

The rearrangement links TRBV30 to TRBJ2-1, with D perhaps matching TRBD1 (6 bases). From germline, CDR1 is GTSNPN and CDR2 SVGIG (reference sequence). Trimming removed 5 bases from V and 5 bases from J, with 16 bases in between. The CDR3 totals 14 residues. The CDR3 DNA is TGTGCCTGGGTACCGGGACACCGAAACAATGAGCAGTTCTTC. Translation: CAWVPGHRNNEQFF.

V usage is TRBV7-9 and J usage is TRBJ1-5; 9 positions match TRBD1. The CDR3 totals 19 residues. The V and J ends lost 4 bases and 0 bases, in that order; junction bases with no gene match: 13. Per the germline V gene, CDR1 is SEHNR and CDR2 is FQNEAQ (reference sequence). In DNA form, the CDR3 reads TGTGCCAGCAGCTCAGCCCACAGGGGGCACGGGGGTAGCAATCAGCCCCAGCATTTT. Translated: CASSSAHRGHGGSNQPQHF.

The chain joins TRBV5-1 to TRBJ2-3; 7 positions match TRBD1. V shed 3 bases and J 4 bases; nucleotides not matched to a gene: 8. The CDR3 loop spans 15 amino acids. Germline loops: CDR1 SGHRS, CDR2 YFSETQ. DNA of the CDR3: TGCGCCAGCAGCTCGACGACAGGGCTTGCAGATACGCAGTATTTT. This gives the protein CASSSTTGLADTQYF. The full variable domain, in which reference TRBV5-1 and TRBJ2-3 provide the parts outside the CDR3, is KAGVTQTPRYLIKTRGQQVTLSCSPISGHRSVSWYQQTPGQGLQFLFEYFSETQRNKGNFPGRFSGRQFSNSRSEMNVSTLELGDSALYLCASSSTTGLADTQYFGPGTRLTVL.

The J gene is TRBJ2-5, the V gene TRBV5-1; 9 nucleotides line up with TRBD2. The V gene's germline CDR1 is SGHRS and CDR2 YFSETQ. J was trimmed by 6 bases and V by 0 bases; bases with no gene match: 6. This CDR3 contains 15 residues. CDR3: CASSLELAGGKTQYF. CDR3 nucleotide sequence: TGCGCCAGCAGCTTGGAACTAGCGGGCGGCAAGACCCAGTACTTC.

The chain is built from TRBV6-5 and TRBJ1-5; TRBD1 aligns across 8 bases. The germline CDR1 and CDR2 sequences are MNHEY and SVGAGI. The CDR3 is 13 amino acids. Germline trimming cut 6 bases from V and 8 bases from J; bases unmatched to any gene: 6. The CDR3 reads CASRRTGMEPQHF. In DNA, the CDR3 is TGTGCCAGCAGGCGGACAGGGATGGAGCCCCAGCATTTT.

By sample fraction, this clone is medium-sized. The chain carries TRBV29-1 and TRBJ1-1; perhaps TRBD1 as D (6 bases). V lost 4 bases, J lost 5 bases, and 17 bases lay in between. Germline V CDR1 and CDR2: SQVTM, ANQGSEA. The CDR3 is made up of 14 amino acids. Here the CDR3 reads CSVGDTTTGTEAFF. For the CDR3, the DNA is TGCAGCGTTGGGGACACAACAACAGGGACTGAAGCTTTCTTT.

This clone was seen once. This chain joins TRBV18 and TRBJ2-3; D is possibly TRBD2 (6 bases). CDR1 and CDR2 from the germline V gene are KGHSH and LQKENI. The CDR3 sequence is 15 residues long. The V and J ends lost 6 bases and 1 base respectively, with 14 bases between them. In DNA form, the CDR3 reads TGTGCCAGCTCGCCTCTAGCGCCCCGCACAGATACGCAGTATTTT. Protein: CASSPLAPRTDTQYF.

This chain joins TRBV6-4 and TRBJ2-1; 9 nucleotides agree with TRBD2. V trimming: 2 bases; J trimming: 2 bases; junction bases outside the gene matches: 4. Germline assignment: CDR1 MRHNA and CDR2 SNTAGT. The CDR3 runs 16 residues. The CDR3 loop is CASSDTVAGAYNEQFF. Written as DNA, the CDR3 is TGTGCCAGCAGTGACACCGTAGCGGGGGCCTACAATGAGCAGTTCTTC.

V gene TRBV19 combines with J gene TRBJ2-7; 10 positions agree with TRBD1. V shed 9 bases, J shed 5 bases, and the junction held 7 bases outside the gene matches. The CDR3 consists of 13 residues. Germline values: CDR1 LNHDA, CDR2 SQIVND (reference sequence). DNA of the CDR3: TGTGCCAGCGGGACAGGGGTTGGGGACGAGCAGTACTTC. Amino acid sequence: CASGTGVGDEQYF.

V is TRBV5-1 and J is TRBJ2-7; 8 positions match TRBD2. V shed 2 bases, J shed 2 bases, and the junction held 6 bases outside the gene matches. Per the germline V gene, CDR1 is SGHRS and CDR2 is YFSETQ. This CDR3 has 15 residues. The CDR3 DNA sequence: TGCGCCAGCAGCTTCCGACTAGCGCAAGCCTACGAGCAGTACTTC. This gives the protein CASSFRLAQAYEQYF.

In regard to this clone: The junction departs from the called germline gene at one end, perhaps through a read error. The chain uses TRBV11-2 and TRBJ1-1; 7 nucleotides match TRBD1. The CDR3 has 15 amino acids. Germline V gives CDR1 SGHAT, CDR2 FQNNGV. The CDR3 nucleotides are TGTGCCAGCAGCCTAGAACAGGGGTTTTTCACTGAAGCTTTCTTT. This gives the protein CASSLEQGFFTEAFF.

The V call is TRBV6-6, the J call TRBJ1-3, with 8 nucleotides matching TRBD1. V was clipped by 6 bases and J by 2 bases; unmatched bases: 9. Looked up from germline, CDR1 is MNHNY and CDR2 is SVGAGI (reference sequence). The length of the CDR3 is 16 residues. CDR3 residues: CASRSRQGKAGNTIYF. The CDR3 bases are TGTGCCAGCAGATCAAGACAGGGGAAGGCTGGAAACACCATATATTTT.

This clone has just a few counts. The chain is built from TRBV6-1 and TRBJ2-1, with 10 positions matching TRBD1. Per germline, CDR1 MNHNS and CDR2 SASEGT. Germline trimming cut 4 bases from V and 7 bases from J; bases unmatched to any gene: 10. CDR3 size: 16 residues. The CDR3 sequence is CASSVVSGQGSNEQFF. CDR3 nucleotides: TGTGCCAGCAGTGTTGTTTCGGGACAGGGGAGTAATGAGCAGTTCTTC.

This clone appeared once. V gene TRBV15 combines with J gene TRBJ2-2; possibly TRBD1 for D (7 bases). The germline gives CDR1 LNHNV, CDR2 YYDKDF (reference sequence). The CDR3 is 15 residues long. V dropped 9 bases and J dropped 3 bases, with 17 bases sitting between them. In DNA form, the CDR3 reads TGTGCCACTCGAAGAGACAGGGAGGACACCGGGGAGCTGTTTTTT. It is translated as CATRRDREDTGELFF.

The chain carries TRBV2 and TRBJ2-2, with D tentatively TRBD1 (5 bases). The germline CDR1 and CDR2 sequences are SNHLY and FYNNEI. V lost 3 bases and J 5 bases, leaving 10 bases between the germline ends. This CDR3 is 14 amino acids long. CDR3 nucleotide sequence: TGTGCCAGCAGTGAGTCGCAGGGAACCGGGGAGCTGTTTTTT. This translates into CASSESQGTGELFF. Full variable domain (rest looked up from reference TRBV2 and TRBJ2-2): EPEVTQTPSHQVTQMGQEVILRCVPISNHLYFYWYRQILGQKVEFLVSFYNNEISEKSEIFDDQFSVERPDGSNFTLKIRSTKLEDSAMYFCASSESQGTGELFFGEGSRLTVL.

The rearrangement uses TRBV15 and TRBJ1-5, with D perhaps TRBD1 (5 bases). In germline, CDR1 is LNHNV, CDR2 YYDKDF (reference sequence). V was clipped by 1 base and J by 7 bases, with 11 bases between them. The CDR3 length is 14 residues. CDR3 coding DNA: TGTGCCACCAGCAGAGTTGGGGGAGGGCAGCCCCAGCATTTT. This gives the protein CATSRVGGGQPQHF.

The J gene is TRBJ2-2, the V gene TRBV25-1; D possibly corresponds to TRBD2 (5 bases). The CDR3 is 14 amino acids. Germline lookup yields CDR1 MGHDK and CDR2 SYGVNS. V gave up 3 bases and J gave up 6 bases, with 11 bases separating them. CDR3 in DNA: TGTGCCAGCAGTGATCACCAGGAGGCCGGGGAGCTGTTTTTT. Translation gives CASSDHQEAGELFF.

Only one count was recorded for this clone. The V call is TRBV9, the J call TRBJ2-7; TRBD1 matches 11 bases. Trimming removed 6 bases from V and 5 bases from J; junction bases left unmatched: 10. This CDR3 has 15 amino acids. Germline-derived CDR1 and CDR2 are SGDLS and YYNGEE. The CDR3 loop reads CASTVGQGARDEQYF. CDR3 nucleotide sequence: TGTGCCAGCACAGTCGGACAGGGGGCTCGGGACGAGCAGTACTTC.

In this sample, this clone turned up a few times. The chain joins TRBV4-2 to TRBJ2-7; no clear D gene. CDR3 length equals 12 residues. Germline-derived CDR1 and CDR2 are LGHNA and YNFKEQ. Trimming removed 0 bases from V and 6 bases from J, with 6 bases in between. The CDR3 spells CASSQDGSEQYF. CDR3 bases: TGTGCCAGCAGCCAAGACGGTAGCGAGCAGTACTTC.

The chain carries TRBV30 and TRBJ2-1, with TRBD2 identical over 8 bases. The germline CDR1 and CDR2 sequences are GTSNPN and SVGIG (reference sequence). The CDR3 is 13 residues long. CDR3 residues: CAHGRGAKDEQFF. CDR3 in DNA: TGTGCTCATGGGCGGGGGGCGAAAGATGAGCAGTTCTTC.

This CDR3 reads CASSPPPGRGHEQYF. The CDR3 region has the DNA TGTGCCAGCAGCCCTCCCCCCGGCAGGGGCCACGAGCAGTACTTC. V gene TRBV7-9 combines with J gene TRBJ2-7; D is perhaps TRBD1 (6 bases). With 5 bases removed from V and 5 bases from J, the gap between germline ends came to 19 bases. The CDR3 runs to 15 residues. The germline V gene has CDR1 SEHNR and CDR2 FQNEAQ (reference sequence). The full variable domain, in which reference TRBV7-9 and TRBJ2-7 provide the parts outside the CDR3, is DTGVSQNPRHKITKRGQNVTFRCDPISEHNRLYWYRQTLGQGPEFLTYFQNEAQLEKSRLLSDRFSAERPKGSFSTLEIQRTEQGDSAMYLCASSPPPGRGHEQYFGPGTRLTVT.

This chain joins TRBV28 and TRBJ2-7; no reliable D call. CDR1 is MDHEN, CDR2 SYDVKM, per germline. V was clipped by 6 bases and J by 1 base, with 10 bases between them. CDR3 length: 13 amino acids. The chain's CDR3 is CASSSGFSYEQYF. CDR3 nucleotide sequence: TGTGCCAGCAGCTCCGGGTTTTCCTACGAGCAGTACTTC.

The CDR3 DNA reads as TGTGCCTGGAATAGGGGGCGGGATCAGCCCCAGCATTTT. Protein product: CAWNRGRDQPQHF. The V gene is TRBV30, the J gene TRBJ1-5; 7 bases are a match to TRBD1. J was trimmed by 5 bases and V by 4 bases; bases with no gene match: 5. Germline loops: CDR1 GTSNPN, CDR2 SVGIG (reference sequence). There are 13 residues in the CDR3. Complete variable domain (other parts from reference TRBV30 and TRBJ1-5): SQTIHQWPATLVQPVGSPLSLECTVEGTSNPNLYWYRQAAGRGLQLLFYSVGIGQISSEVPQNLSASRPQDRQFILSSKKLLLSDSGFYLCAWNRGRDQPQHFGDGTRLSIL.